Given below is one T cell receptor (beta chain) in context. This specimen comes from a study of T cell changes during pregnancy in multiple sclerosis. CDR3 length: 14 residues. The V gene's germline CDR1 is MNHNS and CDR2 SASEGT. V dropped 6 bases and J dropped 1; count of bases not matched to a gene: 4. Assay used: immunoSEQ multiplex PCR; TCRdb lists only in-frame clones, some missing. The profile shows around 56,000 clones, around nine tenths of them singletons. The sample here was peripheral blood, taken after pregnancy. The sequence was obtained from a female donor with multiple sclerosis, enrolled in a pregnancy study. The gene calls are TRBV6-1 and TRBJ2-5, with 8 bases lining up with TRBD1. CDR3 loop: CASSLDRGQETQYF. The CDR3 region has the DNA TGTGCCAGCAGCCTCGACAGGGGCCAAGAGACCCAGTACTTC.